This record looks at one T cell receptor beta chain sequence and its context. Generated by immunoSEQ multiplex PCR, the TCRdb table keeps only in-frame clones and is missing some. Of under 150,000 clones in the sample, 70% to 90% were seen once. This record comes from a study of blood T cell repertoires in COVID-19. In the study overall: COVID-19 samples from acute and convalescent phases originated in the United States, Italy and Spain.

CDR3 length: 14 amino acids. Trimming took 6 bases from V and 5 from J, leaving 16 bases between them. CDR1 MNHEY and CDR2 SMNVEV come from the germline V gene (reference sequence). This sequence originates from a woman aged 45-65 years with acute or convalescent COVID-19. The sample taken for sequencing was peripheral blood. This rearrangement joins TRBV27 to TRBJ1-1; possibly TRBD1 for D (6 bases). CDR3 sequence: CASSPLQGYTEAFF. CDR3 DNA sequence: TGTGCCAGCAGCCCCTTACAGGGATATACTGAAGCTTTCTTT.